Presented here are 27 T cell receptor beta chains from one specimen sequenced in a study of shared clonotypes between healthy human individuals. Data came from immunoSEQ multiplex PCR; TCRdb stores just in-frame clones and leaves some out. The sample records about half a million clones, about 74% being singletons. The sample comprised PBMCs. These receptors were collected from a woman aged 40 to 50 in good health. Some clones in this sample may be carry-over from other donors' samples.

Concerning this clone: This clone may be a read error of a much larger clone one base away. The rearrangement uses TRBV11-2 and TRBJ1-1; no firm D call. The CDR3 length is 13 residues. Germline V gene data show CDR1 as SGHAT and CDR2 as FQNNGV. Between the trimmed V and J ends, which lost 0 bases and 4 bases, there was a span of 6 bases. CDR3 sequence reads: CASSLDSGTEAFF. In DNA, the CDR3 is TGTGCCAGCAGCTTAGACAGCGGCACTGAAGCTTTCTTT.

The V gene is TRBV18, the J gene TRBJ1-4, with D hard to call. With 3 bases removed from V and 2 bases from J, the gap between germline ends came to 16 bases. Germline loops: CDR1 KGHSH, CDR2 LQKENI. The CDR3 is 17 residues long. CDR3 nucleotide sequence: TGTGCCAGCTCACCCACAAGGTTCTCCCCCACTAATGAAAAACTGTTTTTT. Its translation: CASSPTRFSPTNEKLFF.

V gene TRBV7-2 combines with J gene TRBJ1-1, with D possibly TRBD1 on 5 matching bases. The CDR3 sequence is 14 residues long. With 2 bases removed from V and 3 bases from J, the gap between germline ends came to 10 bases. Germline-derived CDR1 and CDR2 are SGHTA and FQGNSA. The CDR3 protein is CASSLQGADTEAFF. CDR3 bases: TGTGCCAGCAGCTTACAGGGAGCGGACACTGAAGCTTTCTTT. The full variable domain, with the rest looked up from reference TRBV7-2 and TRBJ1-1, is GAGVSQSPSNKVTEKGKDVELRCDPISGHTALYWYRQSLGQGLEFLIYFQGNSAPDKSGLPSDRFSAERTGGSVSTLTIQRTQQEDSAVYLCASSLQGADTEAFFGQGTRLTVV.

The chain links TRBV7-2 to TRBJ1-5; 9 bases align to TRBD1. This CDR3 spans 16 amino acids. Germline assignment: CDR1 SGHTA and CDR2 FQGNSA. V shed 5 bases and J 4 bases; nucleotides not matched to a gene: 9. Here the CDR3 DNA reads TGTGCCAGCAGCGTCACAGGGGGCGCGGGAAATCAGCCCCAGCATTTT. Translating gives CASSVTGGAGNQPQHF.

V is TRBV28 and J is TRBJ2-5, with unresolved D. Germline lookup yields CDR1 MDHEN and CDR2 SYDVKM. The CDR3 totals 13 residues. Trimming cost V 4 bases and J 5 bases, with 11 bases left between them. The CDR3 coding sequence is TGTGCCAGCAGTTCCTCTTACCGGGAGACCCAGTACTTC. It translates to CASSSSYRETQYF.

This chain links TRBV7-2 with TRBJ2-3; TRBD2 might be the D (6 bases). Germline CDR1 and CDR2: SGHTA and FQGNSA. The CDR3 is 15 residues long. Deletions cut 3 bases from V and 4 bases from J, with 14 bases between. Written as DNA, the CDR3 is TGTGCCAGCAGCTTGTTGGGAGTAGCGGCAGATACGCAGTATTTT. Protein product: CASSLLGVAADTQYF. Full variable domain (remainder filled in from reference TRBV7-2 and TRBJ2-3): GAGVSQSPSNKVTEKGKDVELRCDPISGHTALYWYRQSLGQGLEFLIYFQGNSAPDKSGLPSDRFSAERTGGSVSTLTIQRTQQEDSAVYLCASSLLGVAADTQYFGPGTRLTVL.

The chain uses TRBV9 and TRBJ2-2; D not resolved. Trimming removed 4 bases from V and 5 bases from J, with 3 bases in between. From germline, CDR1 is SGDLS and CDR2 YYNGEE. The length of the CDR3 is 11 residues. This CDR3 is CASSRTGELFF. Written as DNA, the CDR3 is TGTGCCAGCAGCCGTACCGGGGAGCTGTTTTTT.

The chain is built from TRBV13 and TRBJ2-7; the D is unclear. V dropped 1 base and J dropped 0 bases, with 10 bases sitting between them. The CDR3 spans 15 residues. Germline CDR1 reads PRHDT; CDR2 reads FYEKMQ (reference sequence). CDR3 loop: CASSLAGGFSYEQYF. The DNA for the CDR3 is TGTGCCAGCAGCTTAGCTGGTGGGTTCTCCTACGAGCAGTACTTC.

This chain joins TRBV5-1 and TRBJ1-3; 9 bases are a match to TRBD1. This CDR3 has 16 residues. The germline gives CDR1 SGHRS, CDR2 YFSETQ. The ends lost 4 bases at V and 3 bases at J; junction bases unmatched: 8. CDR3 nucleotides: TGCGCCAGCAGCCCAACGGACAGGGGTGGTGGAAACACCATATATTTT. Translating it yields CASSPTDRGGGNTIYF.

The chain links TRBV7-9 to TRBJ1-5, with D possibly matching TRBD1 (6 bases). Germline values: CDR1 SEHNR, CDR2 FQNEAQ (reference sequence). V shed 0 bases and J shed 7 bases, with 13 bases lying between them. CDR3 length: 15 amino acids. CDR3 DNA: TGTGCCAGCAGCTTAGCATTCAGGGGTTTACAGCCCCAGCATTTT. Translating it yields CASSLAFRGLQPQHF.

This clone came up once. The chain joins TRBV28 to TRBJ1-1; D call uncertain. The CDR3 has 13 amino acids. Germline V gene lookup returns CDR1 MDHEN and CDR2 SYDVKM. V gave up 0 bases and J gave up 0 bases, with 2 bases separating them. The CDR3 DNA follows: TGTGCCAGCAGTTTATGGTTGAACACTGAAGCTTTCTTT. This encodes CASSLWLNTEAFF.

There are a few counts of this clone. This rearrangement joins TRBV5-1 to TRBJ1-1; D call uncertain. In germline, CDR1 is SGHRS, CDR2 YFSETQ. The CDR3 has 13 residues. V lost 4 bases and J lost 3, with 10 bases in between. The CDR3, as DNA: TGCGCCAGCAGCAGCCACGCCGACACTGAAGCTTTCTTT. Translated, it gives CASSSHADTEAFF.

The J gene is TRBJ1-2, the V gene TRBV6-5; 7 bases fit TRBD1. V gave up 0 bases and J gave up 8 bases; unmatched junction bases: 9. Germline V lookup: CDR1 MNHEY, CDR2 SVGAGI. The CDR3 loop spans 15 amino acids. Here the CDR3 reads CASSYSRQGESGYTF. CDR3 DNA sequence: TGTGCCAGCAGTTACTCGAGACAGGGTGAGAGCGGCTACACCTTC.

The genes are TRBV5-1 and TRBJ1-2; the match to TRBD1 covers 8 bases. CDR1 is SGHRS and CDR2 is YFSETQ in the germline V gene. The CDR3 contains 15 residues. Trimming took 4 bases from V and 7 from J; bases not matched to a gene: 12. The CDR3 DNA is TGCGCCAGCAGCAACCCGACAGGGGTTATGGCTGGCTACACCTTC. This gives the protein CASSNPTGVMAGYTF.

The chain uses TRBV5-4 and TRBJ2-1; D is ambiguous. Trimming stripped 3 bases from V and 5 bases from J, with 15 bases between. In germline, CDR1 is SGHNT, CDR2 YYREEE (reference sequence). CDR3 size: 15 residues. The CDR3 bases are TGTGCCAGCAGCTCCGGGCGGCCCGTGAACAATGAGCAGTTCTTC. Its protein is CASSSGRPVNNEQFF.

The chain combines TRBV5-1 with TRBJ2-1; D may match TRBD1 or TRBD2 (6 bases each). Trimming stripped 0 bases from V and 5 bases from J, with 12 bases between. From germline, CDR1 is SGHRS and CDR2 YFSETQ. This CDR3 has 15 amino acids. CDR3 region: CASSLGLGGNNEQFF. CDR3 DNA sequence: TGCGCCAGCAGCTTGGGACTAGGGGGGAACAATGAGCAGTTCTTC.

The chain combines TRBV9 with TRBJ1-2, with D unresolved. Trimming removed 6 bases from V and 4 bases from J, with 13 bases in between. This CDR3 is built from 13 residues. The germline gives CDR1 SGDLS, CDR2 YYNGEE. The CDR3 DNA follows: TGTGCCAGCAAGCGTGGGCAAGGCTATGGCTACACCTTC. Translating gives CASKRGQGYGYTF.

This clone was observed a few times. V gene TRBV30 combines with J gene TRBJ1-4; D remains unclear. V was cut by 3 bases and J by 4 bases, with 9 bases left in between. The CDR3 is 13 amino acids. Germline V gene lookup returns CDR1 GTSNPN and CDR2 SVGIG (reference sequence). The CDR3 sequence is CAWRDGFNEKLFF. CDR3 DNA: TGTGCCTGGAGGGACGGATTTAATGAAAAACTGTTTTTT.

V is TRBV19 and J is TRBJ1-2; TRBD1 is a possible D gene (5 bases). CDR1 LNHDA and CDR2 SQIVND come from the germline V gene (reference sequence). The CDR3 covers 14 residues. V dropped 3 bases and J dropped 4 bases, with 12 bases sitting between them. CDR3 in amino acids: CASSISGLPYGYTF. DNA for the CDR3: TGTGCCAGTAGTATTTCAGGGCTGCCCTATGGCTACACCTTC.

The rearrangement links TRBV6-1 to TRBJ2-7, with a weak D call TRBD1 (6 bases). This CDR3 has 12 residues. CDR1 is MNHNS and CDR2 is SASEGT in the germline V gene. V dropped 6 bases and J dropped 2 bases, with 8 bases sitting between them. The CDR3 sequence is CASRDSTYEQYF. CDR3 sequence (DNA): TGTGCCAGCAGGGACAGTACCTACGAGCAGTACTTC.

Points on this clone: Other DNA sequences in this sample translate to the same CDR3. The CDR3 reads CASSPRQGDYEQYF. For the CDR3, the DNA is TGTGCCAGCTCACCTCGCCAGGGAGATTACGAGCAGTACTTC. The chain recombines TRBV18 with TRBJ2-7, with D perhaps given as TRBD1 or TRBD2 (5 bases each). The CDR3 is 14 amino acids. CDR1 KGHSH and CDR2 LQKENI come from the germline V gene. V dropped 3 bases and J dropped 4 bases, with 13 bases sitting between them.

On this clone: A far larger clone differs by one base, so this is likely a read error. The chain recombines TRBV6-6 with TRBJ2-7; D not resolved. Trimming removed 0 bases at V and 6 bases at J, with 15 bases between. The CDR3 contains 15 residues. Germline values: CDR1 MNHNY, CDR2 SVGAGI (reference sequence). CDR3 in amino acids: CASSYSTPRLCEQYF. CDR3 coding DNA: TGTGCCAGCAGTTACTCCACCCCCCGGTTATGCGAGCAGTACTTC.

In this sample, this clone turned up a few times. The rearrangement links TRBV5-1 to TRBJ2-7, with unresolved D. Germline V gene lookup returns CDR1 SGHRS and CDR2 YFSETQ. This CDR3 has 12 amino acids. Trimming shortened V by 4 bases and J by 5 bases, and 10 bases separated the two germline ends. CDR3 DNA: TGCGCCAGCAGCCCAACATCTGACGAGCAGTACTTC. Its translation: CASSPTSDEQYF.

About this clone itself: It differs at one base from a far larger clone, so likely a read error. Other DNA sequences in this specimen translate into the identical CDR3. The CDR3 loop is CSVGGTETQYF. DNA for the CDR3: TGCAGCGTTGGGGGAACAGAGACCCAGTACTTC. V and J are TRBV29-1 and TRBJ2-5; D is unresolved. Germline V lookup: CDR1 SQVTM, CDR2 ANQGSEA. The CDR3 runs to 11 residues. With 4 bases removed from V and 4 bases from J, the gap between germline ends came to 7 bases.

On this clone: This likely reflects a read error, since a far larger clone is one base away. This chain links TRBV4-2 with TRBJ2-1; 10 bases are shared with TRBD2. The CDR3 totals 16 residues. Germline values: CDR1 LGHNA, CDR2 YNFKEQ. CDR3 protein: CANSQAASGSFHEQFF. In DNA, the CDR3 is TGTGCCAACAGCCAAGCGGCTAGCGGGAGTTTCCATGAGCAGTTCTTC.

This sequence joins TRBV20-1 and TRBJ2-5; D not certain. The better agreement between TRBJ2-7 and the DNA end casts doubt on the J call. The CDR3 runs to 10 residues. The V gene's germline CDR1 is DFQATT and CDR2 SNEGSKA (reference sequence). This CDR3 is CSARYYEQYF. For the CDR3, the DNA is TGCAGTGCGAGATACTACGAGCAGTACTTC.

The CDR3 region has the DNA TGTGCCGGGGGTCAGCCCCAGCATTTT. Protein: CAGGQPQHF. V and J are TRBV19 and TRBJ1-5; D is possibly TRBD1 (5 bases). The CDR3 sequence is 9 residues long. Trimming stripped 11 bases from V and 6 bases from J, with 5 bases between. Germline V gene lookup returns CDR1 LNHDA and CDR2 SQIVND (reference sequence).